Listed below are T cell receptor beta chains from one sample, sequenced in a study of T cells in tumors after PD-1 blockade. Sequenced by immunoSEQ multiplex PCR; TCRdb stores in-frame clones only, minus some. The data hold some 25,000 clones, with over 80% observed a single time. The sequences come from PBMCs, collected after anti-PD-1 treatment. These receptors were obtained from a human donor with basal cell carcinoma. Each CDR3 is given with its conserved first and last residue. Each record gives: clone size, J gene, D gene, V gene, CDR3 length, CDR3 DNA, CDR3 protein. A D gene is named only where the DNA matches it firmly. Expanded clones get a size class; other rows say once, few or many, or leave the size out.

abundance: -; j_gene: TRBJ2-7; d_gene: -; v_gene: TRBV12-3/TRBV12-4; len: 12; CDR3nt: TGTGCCAGCAGTCCTAGGACCTACGAGCAGTACTTC; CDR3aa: CASSPRTYEQYF
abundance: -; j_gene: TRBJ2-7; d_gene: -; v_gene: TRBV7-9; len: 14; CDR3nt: TGTGCCAGCAGCTTAGACGGCGGGGCGTACGAGCAGTACTTC; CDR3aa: CASSLDGGAYEQYF
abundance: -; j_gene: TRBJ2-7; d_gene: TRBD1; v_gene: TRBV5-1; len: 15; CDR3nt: TGCGCCAGCAGCTTGGCCCCCGGACAGGGGTACGAGCAGTACTTC; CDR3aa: CASSLAPGQGYEQYF
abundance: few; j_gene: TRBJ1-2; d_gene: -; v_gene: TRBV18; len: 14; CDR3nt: TGTGCCAGCTCAATCGACCGGGACTGGCGAGGCTACACCTTC; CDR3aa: CASSIDRDWRGYTF
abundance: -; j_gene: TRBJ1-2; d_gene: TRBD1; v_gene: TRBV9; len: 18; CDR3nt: TGTGCCAGCACCGTGGGCCCGACGCTTGTTGACAGGGGAGATGGCTACACCTTC; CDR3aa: CASTVGPTLVDRGDGYTF
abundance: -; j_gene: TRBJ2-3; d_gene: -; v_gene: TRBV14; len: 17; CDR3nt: TGTGCCAGCAGTAAATCCTGGGCAGGCGGGGATGCAGATACGCAGTATTTT; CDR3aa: CASSKSWAGGDADTQYF
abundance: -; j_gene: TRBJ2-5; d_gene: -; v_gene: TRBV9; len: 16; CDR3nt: TGTGCCAGCAGCCTTAGTGGTAACGGGGGCGGTGAGACCCAGTACTTC; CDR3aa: CASSLSGNGGGETQYF
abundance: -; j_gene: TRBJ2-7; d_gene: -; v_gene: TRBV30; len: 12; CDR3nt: TGTGCCTGGAATGGGGGGCTATACGAGCAGTACTTC; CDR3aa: CAWNGGLYEQYF
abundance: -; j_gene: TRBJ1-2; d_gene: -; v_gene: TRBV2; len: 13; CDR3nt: TGTGCCAGCAGTGAAGGCGGACGTTATGGCTACACCTTC; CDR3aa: CASSEGGRYGYTF
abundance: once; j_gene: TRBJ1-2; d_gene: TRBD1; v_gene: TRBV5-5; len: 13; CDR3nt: TGTGCCAGCAGCCACGGGACAGTCTATGGCTACACCTTC; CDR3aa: CASSHGTVYGYTF
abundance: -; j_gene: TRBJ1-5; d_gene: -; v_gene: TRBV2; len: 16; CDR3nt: TGTGCCAGCAGTGAAGCGACGGGGGGCTTCGGGCAGCCCCAGCATTTT; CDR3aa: CASSEATGGFGQPQHF
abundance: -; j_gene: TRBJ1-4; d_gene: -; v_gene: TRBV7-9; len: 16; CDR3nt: TGTGCCAGCAGCCTTTTGGGTACCGCAACTAATGAAAAACTGTTTTTT; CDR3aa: CASSLLGTATNEKLFF
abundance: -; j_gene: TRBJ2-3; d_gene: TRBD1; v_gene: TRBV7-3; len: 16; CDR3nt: TGTGCCAGCAGCTCCGGACAGGGCCGAAGGGCAGATACGCAGTATTTT; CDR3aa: CASSSGQGRRADTQYF
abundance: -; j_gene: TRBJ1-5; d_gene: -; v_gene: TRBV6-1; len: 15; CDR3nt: TGTGCCAGCAGTCTTTTTATGGGGAGTAATCAGCCCCAGCATTTT; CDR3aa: CASSLFMGSNQPQHF
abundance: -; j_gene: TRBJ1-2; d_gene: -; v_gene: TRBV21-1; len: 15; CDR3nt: TGTGCCAGCAGCGTCCGGGACAGGGCAACTATCGGCTACACCTTC; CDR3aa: CASSVRDRATIGYTF
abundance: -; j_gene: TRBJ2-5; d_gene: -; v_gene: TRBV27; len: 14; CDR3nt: TGTGCCAGCAGTTTCAGGGGGAGGCGAGAGACCCAGTACTTC; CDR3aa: CASSFRGRRETQYF
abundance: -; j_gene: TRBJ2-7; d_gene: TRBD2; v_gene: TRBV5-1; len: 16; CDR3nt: TGCGCCAGCAGCTTGGCCGGCGGCGGGGGGGCCCTCGAGCAGTACTTC; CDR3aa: CASSLAGGGGALEQYF
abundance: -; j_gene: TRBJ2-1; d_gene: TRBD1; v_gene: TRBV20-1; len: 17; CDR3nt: TGCAGTGCTAGTCCCCGCCGGAGACAGGGAGTTTTAAATGAGCAGTTCTTC; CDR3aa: CSASPRRRQGVLNEQFF
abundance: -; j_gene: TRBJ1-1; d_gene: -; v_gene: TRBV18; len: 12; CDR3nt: TGTGCCAGCCATACGGGACCCGAGGGAGCTTTCTTT; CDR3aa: CASHTGPEGAFF
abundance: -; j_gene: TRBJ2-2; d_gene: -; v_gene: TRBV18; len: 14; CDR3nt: TGTGCCAGCTCAGTGGGGGAGAACACCGGGGAGCTGTTTTTT; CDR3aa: CASSVGENTGELFF
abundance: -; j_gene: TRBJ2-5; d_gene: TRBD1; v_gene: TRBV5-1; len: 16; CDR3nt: TGCGCCAGCAGCCCGGGGACAGGGGGATACCAAGAGACCCAGTACTTC; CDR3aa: CASSPGTGGYQETQYF
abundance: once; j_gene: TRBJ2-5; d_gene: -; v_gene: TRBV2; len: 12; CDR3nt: TGTGCCAGCAGTGGGTATAAAGAGACCCAGTACTTC; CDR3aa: CASSGYKETQYF
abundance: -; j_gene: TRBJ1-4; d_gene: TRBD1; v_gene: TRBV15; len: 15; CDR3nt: TGTGCCACCAGCGGACGACAGGGGGCTAATGAAAAACTGTTTTTT; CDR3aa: CATSGRQGANEKLFF
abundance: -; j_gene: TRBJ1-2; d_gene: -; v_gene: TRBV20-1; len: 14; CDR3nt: TGCAGTGCTAGTACGGCAGGGAATAACTATGGCTACACCTTC; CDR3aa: CSASTAGNNYGYTF
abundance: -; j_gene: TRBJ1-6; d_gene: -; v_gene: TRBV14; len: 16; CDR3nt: TGTGCCAGCAGCCCAACGGACCCCCTCGATAATTCACCCCTCCACTTT; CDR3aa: CASSPTDPLDNSPLHF
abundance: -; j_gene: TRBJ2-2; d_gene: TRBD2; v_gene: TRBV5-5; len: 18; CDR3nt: TGCGCCACCTCCCAAACTAGCGGGGGGGTAATGAACACCGGGGAGCTGTTTTTT; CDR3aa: CATSQTSGGVMNTGELFF
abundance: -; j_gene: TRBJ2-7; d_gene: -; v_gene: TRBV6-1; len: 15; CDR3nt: TGTGCCAGCAGTGAAAAACGAAGGTCTGACTACGAGCAGTACTTC; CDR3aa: CASSEKRRSDYEQYF
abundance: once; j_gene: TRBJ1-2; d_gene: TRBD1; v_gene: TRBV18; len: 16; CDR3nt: TGTGCCAGCTCACCCGAAACAGGGGGCGCAGGCTATGGCTACACCTTC; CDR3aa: CASSPETGGAGYGYTF
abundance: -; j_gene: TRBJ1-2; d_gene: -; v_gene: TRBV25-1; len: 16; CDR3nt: TGTGCCAGCAGTGGCGGGGCCAGGCTCTCGGCCTATGGCTACACCTTC; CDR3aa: CASSGGARLSAYGYTF
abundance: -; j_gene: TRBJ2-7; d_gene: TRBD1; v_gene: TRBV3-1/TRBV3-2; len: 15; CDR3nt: TGTGCCAGCAGCCACTCGGGACAGGGGGCCTACGAGCAGTACTTC; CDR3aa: CASSHSGQGAYEQYF
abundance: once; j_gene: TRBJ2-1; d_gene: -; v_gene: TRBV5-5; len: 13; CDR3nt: TGTGCCAGCAGCTCAGGACCTTACAATGAGCAGTTCTTC; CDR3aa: CASSSGPYNEQFF
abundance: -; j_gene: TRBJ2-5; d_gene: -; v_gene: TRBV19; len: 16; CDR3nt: TGTGCCAGTAGTATAGGTCCCGGGACAACCCAAGAGACCCAGTACTTC; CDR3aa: CASSIGPGTTQETQYF
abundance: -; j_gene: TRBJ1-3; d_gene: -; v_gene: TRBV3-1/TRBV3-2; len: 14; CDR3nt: TGTGCCAGCAGTACGGGTCCCCGAGGAAACACCATATATTTT; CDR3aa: CASSTGPRGNTIYF
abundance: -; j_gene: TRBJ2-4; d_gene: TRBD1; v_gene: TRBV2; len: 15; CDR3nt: TGTGCCAGCAGAGCTCAAACAGGGGGCTTCGGCATTCAGTACTTC; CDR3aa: CASRAQTGGFGIQYF
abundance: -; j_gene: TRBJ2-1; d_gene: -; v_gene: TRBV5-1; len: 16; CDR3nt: TGCGCCAGCAGCACCACGGTAGTCGCCGAGGGGTATGAGCAGTTCTTC; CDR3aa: CASSTTVVAEGYEQFF
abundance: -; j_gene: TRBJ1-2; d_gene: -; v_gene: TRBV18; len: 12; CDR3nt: TGTGCCAGCTCACCGGAGTGGGGTGGCTACACCTTC; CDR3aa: CASSPEWGGYTF
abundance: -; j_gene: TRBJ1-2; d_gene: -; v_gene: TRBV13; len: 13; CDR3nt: TGTGCCAGCAGCCAATCGAGGGGGTCAGGCTACACCTTC; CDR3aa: CASSQSRGSGYTF
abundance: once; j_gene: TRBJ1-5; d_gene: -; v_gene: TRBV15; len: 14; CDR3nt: TGTGCCACCGCCGAGGGAGGGAGCAATCAGCCCCAGCATTTT; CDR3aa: CATAEGGSNQPQHF
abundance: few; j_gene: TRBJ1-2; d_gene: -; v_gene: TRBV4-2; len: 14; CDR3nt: TGTGCCAGCAGCCAAGATCAAGCCCAGGGGGGCTACACCTTC; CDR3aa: CASSQDQAQGGYTF
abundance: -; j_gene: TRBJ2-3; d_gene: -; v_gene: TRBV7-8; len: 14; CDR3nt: TGTGCCAGCAGCTTACAACTTAGCGCAGATACGCAGTATTTT; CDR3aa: CASSLQLSADTQYF
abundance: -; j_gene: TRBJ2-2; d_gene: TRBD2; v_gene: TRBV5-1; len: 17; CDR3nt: TGCGCCAGCAGCTTGGCGGCTAGCGGGGGAACCACCGGGGAGCTGTTTTTT; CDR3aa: CASSLAASGGTTGELFF
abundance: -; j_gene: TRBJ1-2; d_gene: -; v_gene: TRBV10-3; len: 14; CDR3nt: TGTGCCATCAGTGAGTCGAACCAGGGAGGCGGCTACACCTTC; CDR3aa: CAISESNQGGGYTF
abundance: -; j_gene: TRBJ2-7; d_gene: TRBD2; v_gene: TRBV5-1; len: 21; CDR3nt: TGCGCCAGCAGCTTAACCACTGCCGGGACTAGCGGGGGGAGAAATTCCTACGAGCAGTACTTC; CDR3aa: CASSLTTAGTSGGRNSYEQYF
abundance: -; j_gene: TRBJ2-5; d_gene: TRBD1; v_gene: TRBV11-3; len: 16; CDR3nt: TGTGCCAGCAGCGCCGGGACAGGGTTTAACCAAGAGACCCAGTACTTC; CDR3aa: CASSAGTGFNQETQYF
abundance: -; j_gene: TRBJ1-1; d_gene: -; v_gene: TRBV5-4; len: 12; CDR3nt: TGTGCCAGCAGCTTGGCCAACACTGAAGCTTTCTTT; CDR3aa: CASSLANTEAFF
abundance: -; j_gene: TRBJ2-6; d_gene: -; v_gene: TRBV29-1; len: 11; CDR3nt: TGCAGCGTTGACAGGGTGAACGTCCTGACTTTC; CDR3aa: CSVDRVNVLTF
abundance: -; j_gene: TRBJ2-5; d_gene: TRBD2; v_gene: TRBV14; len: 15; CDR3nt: TGTGCCAGCAGCCGACTAGCGGGGGGCCAAGAGACCCAGTACTTC; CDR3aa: CASSRLAGGQETQYF